This T cell receptor beta chain was recorded in a study of cytomegalovirus exposure and HLA in healthy donors. Study observations and caveats: In presence/absence analyses, roughly uniform sequencing depth across donors was assumed. Among the sequence variants, a highly shared cluster was likely an artifact of sequencing.

A note on this clone: Its antigen is unknown.

13 Jbeta primers and 60 Vbeta primers were used for the PCR. TCRdb's copy holds only in-frame clones and misses some; the assay was immunoSEQ multiplex PCR. The data show approximately 170,000 clones, about 76% seen once. Sequencing was done on a sample of PBMCs. This TCR derives from a middle-aged woman in good health and CMV-seropositive.

This CDR3 reads CASSPDLGGFEPQHF. As DNA, the CDR3 is TGCGCCAGCAGCCCGGACCTAGGGGGATTTGAGCCCCAGCATTTT. The V gene is TRBV4-3, the J gene TRBJ1-5, with D possibly matching TRBD1 (6 bases). The CDR3 spans 15 residues. Per germline, CDR1 LGHNA and CDR2 YSLEER. V was shortened by 4 bases and J by 8 bases, with 18 bases between the two germline ends.